This record concerns one T cell receptor beta chain sequence. The antigen remains unidentified. This CDR3 is also generated by other DNA sequences in the sample. Time point meaning: pretreatment peripheral blood. The sample is drawn from a study of PD-L1 blockade in urothelial cancer. Broader study findings: Tumor-associated TCR clones expanded more in blood at 3 weeks in patients with durable benefit.

Only in-frame clones appear in the TCRdb table, and some are missing; sequencing was by immunoSEQ multiplex PCR. Here the sample spans roughly 130,000 clones, 70% to 85% being singletons. The CDR3 extends over 13 amino acids. V lost 5 bases and J lost 7; bases outside the gene matches: 8. Looked up from germline, CDR1 is SGHRS and CDR2 is YFSETQ. The sequences come from PBMCs, collected around atezolizumab (anti-PD-L1) treatment. This receptor was taken from a man aged 50-59 years with urothelial cancer. This chain connects TRBV5-1 to TRBJ2-7, with TRBD1 matching 8 bases. The CDR3 loop is CASSYGQGQEQYF. The CDR3 region has the DNA TGCGCCAGCAGTTATGGACAGGGCCAAGAGCAGTACTTC.